The 5 T cell receptor beta chains in this list originate from one sample, sequenced in a study of shared clonotypes between healthy human individuals. The assay was immunoSEQ multiplex PCR, and TCRdb's table has in-frame clones only and misses some. The data show roughly 400,000 clones, just over 95% seen once. The sample consisted of memory CD8+ T cells sorted from blood. The subset is: CD45RO+ cells pooled with CCR7-negative TemRA cells. The receptors stem from a man aged 30 to 39 in good health.

V gene TRBV11-2 combines with J gene TRBJ1-3; weak D call: TRBD1 (5 bases). The germline gives CDR1 SGHAT, CDR2 FQNNGV. V lost 3 bases, J lost 0 bases, and 6 bases lay in between. This CDR3 comprises 14 residues. The CDR3 protein is CASSFGGSGNTIYF. The DNA of the CDR3 is TGTGCCAGCAGCTTCGGGGGCTCTGGAAACACCATATATTTT.

This rearrangement joins TRBV19 to TRBJ2-1, with 8 bases fitting TRBD1. In germline, CDR1 is LNHDA, CDR2 SQIVND (reference sequence). This CDR3 region has 13 residues. V gave up 7 bases and J gave up 4 bases; unmatched junction bases: 3. Here the CDR3 reads CASNTGGYNEQFF. CDR3 sequence (DNA): TGTGCCAGTAATACAGGGGGTTACAATGAGCAGTTCTTC. Using reference TRBV19 and TRBJ2-1 for the parts outside the CDR3, the full variable domain is DGGITQSPKYLFRKEGQNVTLSCEQNLNHDAMYWYRQDPGQGLRLIYYSQIVNDFQKGDIAEGYSVSREKKESFPLTVTSAQKNPTAFYLCASNTGGYNEQFFGPGTRLTVL.

Here the CDR3 reads CASSLGLAGAYNEQFF. CDR3 nucleotide sequence: TGTGCCAGCAGCTTGGGTCTAGCGGGAGCCTACAATGAGCAGTTCTTC. V usage is TRBV5-6 and J usage is TRBJ2-1, with 10 bases identical to TRBD2. V lost 0 bases to trimming and J lost 2 bases; unmatched junction nucleotides: 2. Germline lookup yields CDR1 SGHDT and CDR2 YYEEEE. This CDR3 spans 16 amino acids.

In nucleotides, the CDR3 is TGTGCCAGCAGCTGGACTAGCGGGAGCGCAAGGAGGGTCACAGATACGCAGTATTTT. Translating gives CASSWTSGSARRVTDTQYF. The chain carries TRBV11-2 and TRBJ2-3; TRBD2 matches at 13 bases. Germline lookup yields CDR1 SGHAT and CDR2 FQNNGV. V shed 4 bases and J 2 bases; nucleotides not matched to a gene: 12. The CDR3 extends over 19 amino acids.

CDR3 DNA sequence: TGTGCCAGCAGGAATGGCAGCTTCGCCGACAGAGGCTTTGGCACAGATACGCAGTATTTT. Protein product: CASRNGSFADRGFGTDTQYF. This chain uses TRBV28 with TRBJ2-3; possible D gene TRBD1, 5 bases. The germline CDR1 and CDR2 sequences are MDHEN and SYDVKM. The V end lost 6 bases, the J end lost 1 base, and 29 bases lay between the germline ends. The CDR3 extends over 20 amino acids.